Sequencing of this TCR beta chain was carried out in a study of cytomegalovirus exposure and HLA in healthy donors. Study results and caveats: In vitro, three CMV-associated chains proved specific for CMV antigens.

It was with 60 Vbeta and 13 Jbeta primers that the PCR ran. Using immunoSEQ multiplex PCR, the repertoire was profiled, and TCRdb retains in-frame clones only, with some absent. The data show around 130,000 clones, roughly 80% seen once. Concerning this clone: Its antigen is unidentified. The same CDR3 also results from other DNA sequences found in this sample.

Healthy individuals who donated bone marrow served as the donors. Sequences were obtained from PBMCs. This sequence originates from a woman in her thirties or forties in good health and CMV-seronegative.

The CDR3 DNA reads as TGCGCCAGCAGCTTGGCGGGGGGGACTAATGAAAAACTGTTTTTT. Its protein product is CASSLAGGTNEKLFF. The chain recombines TRBV5-1 with TRBJ1-4; maybe TRBD1 (5 bases). Germline V CDR1 and CDR2: SGHRS, YFSETQ. V lost 0 bases to trimming and J lost 2 bases, with 8 bases between them. This CDR3 comprises 15 residues.